These 9 T cell receptor beta chains were sequenced from one sample in a study of cytomegalovirus exposure and HLA in healthy donors. Data came from immunoSEQ multiplex PCR; TCRdb stores just in-frame clones and leaves some out. The sample gives roughly 100,000 clones, roughly 95% of which show up once; approximately 1% is in the top ten. Sequencing used PBMCs. These receptors all come from a young woman in good health and CMV-seronegative.

The V gene is TRBV5-5, the J gene TRBJ2-7; maybe TRBD2 (5 bases). The germline V gene encodes CDR1 SGHKS and CDR2 YYEKEE (reference sequence). Trimming stripped 2 bases from V and 7 bases from J, with 10 bases between. CDR3 length equals 12 residues. The CDR3 region is CASSFEGREQYF. For the CDR3, the DNA is TGTGCCAGCAGCTTTGAGGGCCGGGAGCAGTACTTC.

J is TRBJ2-7 and V is TRBV27; 7 bases agree with TRBD2. With 2 bases clipped from V and 0 bases from J, the junction kept 10 bases outside the gene matches. This CDR3 is built from 17 residues. In germline, CDR1 is MNHEY, CDR2 SMNVEV (reference sequence). The CDR3 region is CASSLSVYSGASYEQYF. The CDR3, as DNA: TGTGCCAGCAGTTTAAGCGTCTACAGCGGGGCCTCCTACGAGCAGTACTTC.

This clone was recorded a few times. CDR3 region: CASSLGQGGLYEQYF. Here the CDR3 DNA reads TGCGCCAGCAGCTTAGGACAGGGGGGCCTCTACGAGCAGTACTTC. The V and J genes are TRBV5-1 and TRBJ2-7; 10 bases agree with TRBD1. Germline CDR1 and CDR2: SGHRS and YFSETQ. The CDR3 length is 15 residues. The junction had 5 bases not matched to a gene; V was cut back by 2 bases and J by 3 bases.

This chain links TRBV11-2 with TRBJ2-3, with TRBD1 as a possible D gene (7 bases). The CDR3 is 14 residues long. Germline CDR1 is SGHAT and CDR2 is FQNNGV. Trimming stripped 6 bases from V and 5 bases from J, with 15 bases between. In nucleotides, the CDR3 is TGTGCCAGCAGAGGGGGCGGGATGGGAGATACGCAGTATTTT. Amino acids: CASRGGGMGDTQYF.

This sequence joins TRBV6-1 and TRBJ1-5, with 9 positions matching TRBD1. This CDR3 has 15 amino acids. Germline CDR1 reads MNHNS; CDR2 reads SASEGT. Losses at the gene ends were 5 bases for V and 2 bases for J; bases not matched to a gene: 4. The CDR3 protein is CASSTRDRGNQPQHF. DNA of the CDR3: TGTGCCAGCAGTACCCGGGACAGGGGCAATCAGCCCCAGCATTTT.

The gene calls are TRBV5-6 and TRBJ1-5; the match to TRBD1 covers 10 bases. CDR1 is SGHDT, CDR2 YYEEEE, per germline. V lost 3 bases to trimming and J lost 7 bases; unmatched junction nucleotides: 7. This CDR3 has 15 residues. CDR3 nucleotide sequence: TGTGCCAGCAGCTACGACAGGGGGCGGTCCCAGCCCCAGCATTTT. Its translation: CASSYDRGRSQPQHF.

This chain joins TRBV6-1 and TRBJ1-2; TRBD1 agrees at 9 bases. This CDR3 region has 11 residues. Germline CDR1 is MNHNS and CDR2 is SASEGT. V lost 7 bases, J lost 8 bases, and 2 bases stayed unmatched. CDR3 sequence: CASNDRGGYTF. Written as DNA, the CDR3 is TGTGCCAGCAACGACAGGGGGGGCTACACCTTC.

This clone was detected once. This sequence joins TRBV6-1 and TRBJ1-4; no definite D call. The V gene's germline CDR1 is MNHNS and CDR2 SASEGT. This CDR3 has 14 amino acids. V lost 3 bases and J lost 2, with 7 bases in between. The chain's CDR3 is CASSDRGTNEKLFF. CDR3 DNA sequence: TGTGCCAGCAGTGATCGGGGTACTAATGAAAAACTGTTTTTT.

The rearrangement uses TRBV7-8 and TRBJ2-7; unclear D gene. Trimming removed 2 bases at V and 3 bases at J, with 11 bases between. This CDR3 is 14 amino acids long. Germline assignment: CDR1 SGHVS and CDR2 FQNEAQ. The CDR3 DNA follows: TGTGCCAGCAGCTTAAGCGAGTTAAACTACGAGCAGTACTTC. It codes for CASSLSELNYEQYF. The full variable domain, rest sourced from reference TRBV7-8 and TRBJ2-7, is GAGVSQSPRYKVAKRGQDVALRCDPISGHVSLFWYQQALGQGPEFLTYFQNEAQLDKSGLPSDRFFAERPEGSVSTLKIQRTQQEDSAVYLCASSLSELNYEQYFGPGTRLTVT.